Each of the 3 T cell receptor beta chains below was sequenced from the same sample in a study of CD8 T cells in ankylosing spondylitis. MiXCR, applied by TCRdb to the 5' RACE reads, yields one record per CDR3 protein. Of approximately 290,000 distinct CDR3 sequences detected, 20% appear once; the ten largest clones hold 3% to 4%. The sample consisted of blood, either unsorted or a sorted T cell fraction (not recorded which). The receptors come from a female donor with ankylosing spondylitis or in good health (not recorded which).

This clonotype was found a few times. The chain carries TRBV29-1 and TRBJ1-1; tentative D call: TRBD1 (6 bases). The CDR3 is made up of 14 amino acids. Germline V gives CDR1 SQVTM, CDR2 ANQGSEA. The ends were cut back, 6 bases at V and 0 bases at J, with 14 bases in the middle. The CDR3 region is CSVGAGPLNTEAFF. The CDR3, as DNA: TGCAGCGTGGGGGCGGGACCGTTGAACACTGAAGCTTTCTTT.

This clonotype has more than one count but fewer than ten. The chain carries TRBV3-1 and TRBJ1-1; weak D call: TRBD1 (5 bases). CDR1 is LGHDT, CDR2 YNNKEL, per germline (reference sequence). The CDR3 sequence is 14 residues long. Deletions cut 1 base from V and 5 bases from J, with 11 bases between. CDR3 sequence: CASSQGDWGTEAFF. CDR3 nucleotide sequence: TGTGCCAGCAGCCAAGGGGATTGGGGGACTGAAGCTTTCTTT.

This clonotype has just a few counts. The chain recombines TRBV5-6 with TRBJ2-5; unclear D gene. The CDR3 sequence is 15 residues long. Trimming left V 1 base short and J 5 bases short, with 15 bases between. Germline V CDR1 and CDR2: SGHDT, YYEEEE. The CDR3 region is CASSLPGPDGETQYF. CDR3 DNA sequence: TGTGCCAGCAGCTTGCCCGGGCCCGACGGGGAGACCCAGTACTTC. Based on the CDR3 plus reference TRBV5-6 and TRBJ2-5, the full variable domain is DAGVTQSPTHLIKTRGQQVTLRCSPKSGHDTVSWYQQALGQGPQFIFQYYEEEERQRGNFPDRFSGHQFPNYSSELNVNALLLGDSALYLCASSLPGPDGETQYFGPGTRLLVL.